The 8 T cell receptor beta chains listed next were all sequenced from one sample in a study of OX40 agonist ivuxolimab in advanced cancers. Generated by immunoSEQ multiplex PCR, the TCRdb table keeps only in-frame clones and is missing some. This table has tens of thousands of clones, around 87% appearing once. The source material was CD4+ or CD8+ T cells sorted from blood, sampled in a trial of the OX40 agonist ivuxolimab. Receptor source: an adult with an advanced solid tumor such as melanoma, head and neck, liver or kidney cancer.

The chain is built from TRBV5-1 and TRBJ2-2, with D unresolved. CDR1 is SGHRS, CDR2 YFSETQ, per germline. This CDR3 is 16 amino acids long. V lost 2 bases to trimming and J lost 1 base, with 12 bases between them. The CDR3 protein is CASSFPDGGNTGELFF. The DNA for the CDR3 is TGCGCCAGCAGCTTTCCTGACGGCGGGAACACCGGGGAGCTGTTTTTT.

The chain couples TRBV7-2 to TRBJ2-3; D ambiguous. Trimming left V 6 bases short and J 6 bases short, with 4 bases between. This CDR3 is built from 10 residues. In germline, CDR1 is SGHTA, CDR2 FQGNSA. The CDR3 DNA is TGTGCCAGCAGACTGGATACGCAGTATTTT. Its protein is CASRLDTQYF.

CDR3: CASSSPGRDRGGAFF. In nucleotides, the CDR3 is TGTGCCAGCAGTTCCCCAGGCCGGGACAGGGGGGGAGCTTTCTTT. J is TRBJ1-1 and V is TRBV6-6, with TRBD1 identical over 11 bases. V dropped 4 bases and J dropped 10; count of bases not matched to a gene: 11. Per germline, CDR1 MNHNY and CDR2 SVGAGI (reference sequence). The CDR3 runs 15 residues.

The chain uses TRBV6-5 and TRBJ1-2; 8 nucleotides line up with TRBD1. The CDR3 has 13 amino acids. J gave up 3 bases and V 5 bases, and 2 bases lay outside the gene matches. Germline V gene data show CDR1 as MNHEY and CDR2 as SVGAGI. CDR3 loop: CASSRGQDYGYTF. As DNA, the CDR3 is TGTGCCAGCAGTCGGGGACAGGACTATGGCTACACCTTC.

The chain has TRBV27 and TRBJ2-3; TRBD2 is a possible D gene (5 bases). Trimming removed 4 bases at V and 1 base at J, with 18 bases between. CDR1 is MNHEY, CDR2 SMNVEV, per germline (reference sequence). The CDR3 runs to 17 residues. This CDR3 is CASSSRGWPLGTDTQYF. CDR3 nucleotides: TGTGCCAGCAGTTCCCGAGGGTGGCCCCTAGGCACAGATACGCAGTATTTT.

V usage is TRBV11-1 and J usage is TRBJ2-7, with 9 bases matching TRBD2. The germline gives CDR1 SGHAT, CDR2 FQDESV (reference sequence). This CDR3 has 16 amino acids. J lost 6 bases, V lost 5 bases, and 14 bases had no gene match. The CDR3, as DNA: TGTGCCAGCAGCCCGCCGCGCGGGACTAGCTTTGCCGAGCAGTACTTC. This codes for CASSPPRGTSFAEQYF.

This sequence joins TRBV6-1 and TRBJ2-7; TRBD2 matches at 7 bases. Germline V gene sequence: CDR1 MNHNS, CDR2 SASEGT. This CDR3 has 15 residues. The junction had 19 bases not matched to a gene; V was cut back by 8 bases and J by 9 bases. The CDR3 protein is CASPSGEGSRVWQYF. The CDR3 nucleotides read TGTGCCAGCCCGAGTGGGGAGGGGTCACGAGTTTGGCAGTACTTC.

The V and J genes are TRBV30 and TRBJ2-5; a possible D gene is TRBD2 (5 bases). The germline V gene has CDR1 GTSNPN and CDR2 SVGIG (reference sequence). The CDR3 length is 15 residues. The V and J ends lost 0 bases and 2 bases respectively, with 13 bases between them. The CDR3 nucleotides read TGTGCCTGGAGTGTACCCCGGCGGGCTCAAGAGACCCAGTACTTC. As protein: CAWSVPRRAQETQYF.